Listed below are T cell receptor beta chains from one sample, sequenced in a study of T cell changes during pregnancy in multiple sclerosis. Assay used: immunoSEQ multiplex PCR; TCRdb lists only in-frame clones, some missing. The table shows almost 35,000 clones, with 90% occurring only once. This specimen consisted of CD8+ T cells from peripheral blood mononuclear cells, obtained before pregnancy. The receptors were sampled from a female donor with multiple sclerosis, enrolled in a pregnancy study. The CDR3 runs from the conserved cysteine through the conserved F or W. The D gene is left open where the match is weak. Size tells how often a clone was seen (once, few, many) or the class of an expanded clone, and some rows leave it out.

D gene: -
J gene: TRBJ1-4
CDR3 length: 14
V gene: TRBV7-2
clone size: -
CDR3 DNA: TGTGCCAGCAGCTTAGGAGGGAACGGGGAAAAACTGTTTTTT
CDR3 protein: CASSLGGNGEKLFF

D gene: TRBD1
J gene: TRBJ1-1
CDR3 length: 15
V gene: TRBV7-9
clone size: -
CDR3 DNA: TGTGCCAGCAGCGGACAGGACAGGGGGTTGACTGAAGCTTTCTTT
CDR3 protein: CASSGQDRGLTEAFF

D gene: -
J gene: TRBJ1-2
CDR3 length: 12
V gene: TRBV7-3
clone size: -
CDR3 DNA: TGTGCCAGCAGCTTAGGTGGAGATGGCTACACCTTC
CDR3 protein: CASSLGGDGYTF

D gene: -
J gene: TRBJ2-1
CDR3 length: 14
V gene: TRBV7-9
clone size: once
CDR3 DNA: TGTGCCAGCAGCGCCGGACTACCCTACAATGAGCAGTTCTTC
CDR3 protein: CASSAGLPYNEQFF

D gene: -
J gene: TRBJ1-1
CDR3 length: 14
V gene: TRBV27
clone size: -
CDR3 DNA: TGTGCCAGCAGTCCAGTCGGGGTGAGCACTGAAGCTTTCTTT
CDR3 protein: CASSPVGVSTEAFF

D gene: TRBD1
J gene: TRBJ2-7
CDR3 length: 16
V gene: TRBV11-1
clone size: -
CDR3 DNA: TGTGCCAGCAGCTTGACCGGGACAGGCCTCTCCTACGAGCAGTACTTC
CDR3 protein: CASSLTGTGLSYEQYF

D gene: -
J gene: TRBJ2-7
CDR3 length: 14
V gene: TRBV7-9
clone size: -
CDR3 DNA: TGTGCCAGCAGCTTAGTTGGGCTTTCCTACGAGCAGTACTTC
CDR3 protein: CASSLVGLSYEQYF

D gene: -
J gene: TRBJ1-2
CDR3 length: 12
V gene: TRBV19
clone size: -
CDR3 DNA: TGTGCCAGTAGTATCGGACAAGGCGGCTACACCTTC
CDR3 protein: CASSIGQGGYTF

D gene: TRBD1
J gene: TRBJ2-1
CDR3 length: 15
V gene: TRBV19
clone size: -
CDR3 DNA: TGTGCCAGTAAACCAAGAGGGACAGGGTACAATGAGCAGTTCTTC
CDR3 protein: CASKPRGTGYNEQFF

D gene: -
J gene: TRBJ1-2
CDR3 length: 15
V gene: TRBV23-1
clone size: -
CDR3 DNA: TGCGCCAGCCTCCTTATTACAGGGTGGAAGAATGGCTACACCTTC
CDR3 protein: CASLLITGWKNGYTF

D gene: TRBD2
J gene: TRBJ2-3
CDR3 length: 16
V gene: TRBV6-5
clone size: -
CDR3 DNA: TGTGCCAGCAGTTCGTCTAGCGGATCTAGCACAGATACGCAGTATTTT
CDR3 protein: CASSSSSGSSTDTQYF

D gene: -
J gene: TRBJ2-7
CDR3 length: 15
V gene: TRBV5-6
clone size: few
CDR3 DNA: TGTGCCAGCAGCACACGCGGGGGCTACATACGTGAGCAGTACTTC
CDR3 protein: CASSTRGGYIREQYF

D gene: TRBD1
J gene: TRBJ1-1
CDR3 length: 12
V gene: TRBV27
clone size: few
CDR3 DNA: TGTGCCAGCAGTCTTACAGGGGCTGAAGCTTTCTTT
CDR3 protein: CASSLTGAEAFF

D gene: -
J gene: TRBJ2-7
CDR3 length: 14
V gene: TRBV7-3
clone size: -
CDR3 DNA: TGTGCCAGCAGCTTCGATTGGGGCGGCTACGAGCAGTACTTC
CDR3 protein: CASSFDWGGYEQYF

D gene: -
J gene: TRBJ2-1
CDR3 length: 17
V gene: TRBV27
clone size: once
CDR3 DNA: TGTGCCAGCAGTCCCTCGGTCGGCGGGCAATCCTACAATGAGCAGTTCTTC
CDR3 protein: CASSPSVGGQSYNEQFF

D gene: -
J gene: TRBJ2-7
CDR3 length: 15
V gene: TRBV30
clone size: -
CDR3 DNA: TGTGCCTGGAGTCCCTTTAAGACAGGATCCTACGAGCAGTACTTC
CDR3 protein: CAWSPFKTGSYEQYF

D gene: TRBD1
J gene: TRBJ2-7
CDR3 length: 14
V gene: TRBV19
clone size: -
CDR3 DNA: TGTGCCAGTAGGACCGGACAGGGGAACTACGAGCAGTACTTC
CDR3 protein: CASRTGQGNYEQYF

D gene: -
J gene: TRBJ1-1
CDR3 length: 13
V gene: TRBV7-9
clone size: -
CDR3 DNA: TGTGCCAGCACAGGGCTAATGAACACTGAAGCTTTCTTT
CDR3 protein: CASTGLMNTEAFF

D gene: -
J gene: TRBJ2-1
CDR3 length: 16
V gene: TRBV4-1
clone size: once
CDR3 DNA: TGCGCCAGCAGCCAAGATTCCCGGAGCTCCTACAATGAGCAGTTCTTC
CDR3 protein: CASSQDSRSSYNEQFF

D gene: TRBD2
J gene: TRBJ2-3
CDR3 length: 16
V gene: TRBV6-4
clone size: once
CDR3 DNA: TGTGCCAGCAGTCTATCTAGCGGGGGTTCCACAGATACGCAGTATTTT
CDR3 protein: CASSLSSGGSTDTQYF

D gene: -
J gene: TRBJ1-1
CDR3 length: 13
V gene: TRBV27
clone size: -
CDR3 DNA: TGTGCCAGCAGTTTAGAGGAGAACACTGAAGCTTTCTTT
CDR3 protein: CASSLEENTEAFF

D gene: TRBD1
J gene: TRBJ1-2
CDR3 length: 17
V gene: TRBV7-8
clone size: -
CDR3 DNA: TGTGCCAGCAGCTTAACGCAACGACAGGGGGAGTACTATGGCTACACCTTC
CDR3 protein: CASSLTQRQGEYYGYTF

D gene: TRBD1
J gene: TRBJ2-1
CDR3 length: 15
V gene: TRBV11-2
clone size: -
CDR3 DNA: TGTGCCAGCAGCTTAGAAGGACAGGACGCCAATGAGCAGTTCTTC
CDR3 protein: CASSLEGQDANEQFF

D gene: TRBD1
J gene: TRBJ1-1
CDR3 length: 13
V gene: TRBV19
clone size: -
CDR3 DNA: TGTGCCAGTAGCTACAGGGGGAACGATGAAGCTTTCTTT
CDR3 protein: CASSYRGNDEAFF

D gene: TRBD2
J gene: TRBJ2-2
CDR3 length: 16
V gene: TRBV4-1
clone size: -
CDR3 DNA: TGCGCCAGCAGCCGAGAGCGGGGGGGTTACACCGGGGAGCTGTTTTTT
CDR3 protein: CASSRERGGYTGELFF

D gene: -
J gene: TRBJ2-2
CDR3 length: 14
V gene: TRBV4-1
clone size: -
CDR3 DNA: TGCGCCAGCAGCCAAGTCTCGAACACCGGGGAGCTGTTTTTT
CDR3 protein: CASSQVSNTGELFF

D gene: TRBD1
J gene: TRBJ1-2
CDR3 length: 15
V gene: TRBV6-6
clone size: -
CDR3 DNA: TGTGCCAGCAGTTACTCGAACAGGGGGCGGTATGGCTACACCTTC
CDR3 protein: CASSYSNRGRYGYTF

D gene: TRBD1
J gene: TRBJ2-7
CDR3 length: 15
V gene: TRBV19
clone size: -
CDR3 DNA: TGTGCCAGTAGTATCCGGACAGGCCCCACCTACGAGCAGTACTTC
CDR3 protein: CASSIRTGPTYEQYF

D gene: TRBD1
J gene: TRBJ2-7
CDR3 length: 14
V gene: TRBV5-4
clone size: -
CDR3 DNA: TGTGCCAGCAGCTTCGCGACAGGGTCCTACGAGCAGTACTTC
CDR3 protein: CASSFATGSYEQYF

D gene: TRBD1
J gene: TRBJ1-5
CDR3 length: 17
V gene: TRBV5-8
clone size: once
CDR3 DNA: TGTGCCAGCAATCCCTCGACAGGGGCGGAGGGAAATCAGCCCCAGCATTTT
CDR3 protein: CASNPSTGAEGNQPQHF

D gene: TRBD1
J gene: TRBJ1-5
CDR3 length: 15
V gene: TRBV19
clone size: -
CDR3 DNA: TGTGCCAGTAGTTGGGGGACAGGGAAGGGACAGCCCCAGCATTTT
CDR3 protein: CASSWGTGKGQPQHF

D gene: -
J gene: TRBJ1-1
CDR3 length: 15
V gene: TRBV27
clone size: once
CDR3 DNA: TGTGCCAGCAGTTTGAGACGGGGGAGGGGGACTGAAGCTTTCTTT
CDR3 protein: CASSLRRGRGTEAFF

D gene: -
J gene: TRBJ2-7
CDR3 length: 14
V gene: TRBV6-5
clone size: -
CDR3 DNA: TGTGCCAGCAGTACCCCGGACAGTCTCCTAGAGCAGTACTTC
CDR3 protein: CASSTPDSLLEQYF

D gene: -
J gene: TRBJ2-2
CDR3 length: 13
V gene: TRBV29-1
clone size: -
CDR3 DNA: TGCAGCGTTGGCCTAACGAACACCGGGGAGCTGTTTTTT
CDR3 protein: CSVGLTNTGELFF

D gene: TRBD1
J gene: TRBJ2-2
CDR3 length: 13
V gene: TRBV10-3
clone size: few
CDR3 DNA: TGTGCCACCCTGACAGGGGGCGGAGGGGAGCTGTTTTTT
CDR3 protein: CATLTGGGGELFF

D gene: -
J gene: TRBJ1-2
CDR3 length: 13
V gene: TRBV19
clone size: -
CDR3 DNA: TGTGCCAGTAGTATAAATGGAGGAGGTGGCTACACCTTC
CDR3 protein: CASSINGGGGYTF

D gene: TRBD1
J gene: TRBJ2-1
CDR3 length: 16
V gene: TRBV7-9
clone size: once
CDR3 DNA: TGTGCCAGCAGCTTTCCTCGGACAGGGAATTACAATGAGCAGTTCTTC
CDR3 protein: CASSFPRTGNYNEQFF

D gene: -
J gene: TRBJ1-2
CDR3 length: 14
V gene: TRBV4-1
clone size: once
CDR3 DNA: TGCGCCAGCAGCCAAGAGGGCCTCAACTATGGCTACACCTTC
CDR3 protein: CASSQEGLNYGYTF

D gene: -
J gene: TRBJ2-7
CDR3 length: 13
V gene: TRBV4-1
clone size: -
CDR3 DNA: TGCGCCAGCAGCCAAGATGCCGGGAGCGAGCAGTACTTC
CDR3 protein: CASSQDAGSEQYF

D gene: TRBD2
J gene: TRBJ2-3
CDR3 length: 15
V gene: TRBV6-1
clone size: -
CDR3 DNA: TGTGCCAGCAGTCGACTAGCGGGAGAAGGAGATACGCAGTATTTT
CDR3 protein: CASSRLAGEGDTQYF

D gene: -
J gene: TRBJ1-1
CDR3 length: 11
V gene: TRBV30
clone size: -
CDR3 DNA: TGTGCCTGGAGTCCGGGGACTGAAGCTTTCTTT
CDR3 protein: CAWSPGTEAFF

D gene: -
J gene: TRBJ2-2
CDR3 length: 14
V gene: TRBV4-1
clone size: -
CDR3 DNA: TGCGCCAGCAGCCAAGCTCTCGGCACCGGGGAGCTGTTTTTT
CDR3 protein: CASSQALGTGELFF

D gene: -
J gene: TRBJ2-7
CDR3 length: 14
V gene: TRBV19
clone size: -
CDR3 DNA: TGTGCCAGTAGTCAGGCTTCAAGCACCTACGAGCAGTACTTC
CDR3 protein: CASSQASSTYEQYF

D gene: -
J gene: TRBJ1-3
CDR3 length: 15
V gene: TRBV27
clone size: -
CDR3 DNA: TGTGCCAGCAGTCGCGGGGTGCCGAATAGAAACACCATATATTTT
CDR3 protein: CASSRGVPNRNTIYF

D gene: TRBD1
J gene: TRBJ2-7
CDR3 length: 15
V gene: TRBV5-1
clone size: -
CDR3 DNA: TGCGCCAGCAGCGAGACCGGGACAGACCCTTACGAGCAGTACTTC
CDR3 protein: CASSETGTDPYEQYF

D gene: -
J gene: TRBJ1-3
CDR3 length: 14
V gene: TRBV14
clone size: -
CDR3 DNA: TGTGCCAGCACCCGGAGGGGCGAGGAAAACACCATATATTTT
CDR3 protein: CASTRRGEENTIYF

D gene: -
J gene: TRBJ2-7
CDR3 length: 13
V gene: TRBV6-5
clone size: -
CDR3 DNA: TGTGCCAGCAGCCGAGACGGGTACTACGAGCAGTACTTC
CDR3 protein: CASSRDGYYEQYF

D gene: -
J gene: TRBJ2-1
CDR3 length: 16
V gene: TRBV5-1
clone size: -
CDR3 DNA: TGCGCCAGCAGCTTTTACCCCCCGAGCTCCTACAATGAGCAGTTCTTC
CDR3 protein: CASSFYPPSSYNEQFF

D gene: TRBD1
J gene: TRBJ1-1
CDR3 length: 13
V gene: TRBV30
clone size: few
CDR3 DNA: TGTGCCTGGACGACAGGGTCGAACACTGAAGCTTTCTTT
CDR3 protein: CAWTTGSNTEAFF

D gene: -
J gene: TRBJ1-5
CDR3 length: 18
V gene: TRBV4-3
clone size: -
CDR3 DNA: TGCGCCAGCAGCCAAGACTCAAGCAGGGCAGGGGGCAATCAGCCCCAGCATTTT
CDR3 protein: CASSQDSSRAGGNQPQHF

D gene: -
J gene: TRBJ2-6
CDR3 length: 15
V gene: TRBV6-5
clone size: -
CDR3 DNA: TGTGCCAGCAGCCGCACAAACTCTGGGGCCAACGTCCTGACTTTC
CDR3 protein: CASSRTNSGANVLTF

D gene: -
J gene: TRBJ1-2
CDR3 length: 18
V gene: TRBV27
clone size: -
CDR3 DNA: TGTGCCAGCAGTTTATCGCGGGCAGGTCGAACTAGTAACTATGGCTACACCTTC
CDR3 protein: CASSLSRAGRTSNYGYTF

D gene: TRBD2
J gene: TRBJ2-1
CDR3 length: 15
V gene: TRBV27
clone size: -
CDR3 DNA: TGTGCCAGCAGCCTCGGGACTAGCGGGAGCAATGAGCAGTTCTTC
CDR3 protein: CASSLGTSGSNEQFF

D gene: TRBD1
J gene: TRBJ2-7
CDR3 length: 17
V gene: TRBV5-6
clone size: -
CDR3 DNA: TGTGCCAGCAGCTTGGCCGGACAGGGGACGGTGTACTACGAGCAGTACTTC
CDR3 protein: CASSLAGQGTVYYEQYF

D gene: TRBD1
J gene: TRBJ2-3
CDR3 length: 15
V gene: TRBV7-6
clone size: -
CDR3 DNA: TGTGCCAGCAGCGTCGGGACAGGGAGCCCAGATACGCAGTATTTT
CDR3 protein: CASSVGTGSPDTQYF

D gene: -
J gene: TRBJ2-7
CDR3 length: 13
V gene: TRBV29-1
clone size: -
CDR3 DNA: TGCAGCGTGGACCCGCGGGCAAGTTACGAGCAGTACTTC
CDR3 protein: CSVDPRASYEQYF

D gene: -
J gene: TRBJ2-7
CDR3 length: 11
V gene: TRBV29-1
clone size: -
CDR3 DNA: TGCAGCGTTGTCGGTTCCCACGAGCAGTACTTC
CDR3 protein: CSVVGSHEQYF